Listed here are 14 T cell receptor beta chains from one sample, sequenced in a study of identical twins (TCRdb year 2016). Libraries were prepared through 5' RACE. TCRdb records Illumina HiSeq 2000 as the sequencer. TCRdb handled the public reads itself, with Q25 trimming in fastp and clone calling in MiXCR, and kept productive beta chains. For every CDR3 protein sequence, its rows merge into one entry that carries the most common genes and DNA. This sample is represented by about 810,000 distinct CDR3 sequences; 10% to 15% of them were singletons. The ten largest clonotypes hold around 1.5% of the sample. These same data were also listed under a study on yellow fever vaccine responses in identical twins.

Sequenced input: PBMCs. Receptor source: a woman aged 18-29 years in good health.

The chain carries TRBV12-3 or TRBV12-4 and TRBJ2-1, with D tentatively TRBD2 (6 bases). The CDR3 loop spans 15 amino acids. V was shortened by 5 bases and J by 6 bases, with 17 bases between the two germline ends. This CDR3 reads CASSVAAGPPNEQFF. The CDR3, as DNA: TGTGCCAGCAGTGTTGCCGCGGGGCCCCCCAATGAGCAGTTCTTC.

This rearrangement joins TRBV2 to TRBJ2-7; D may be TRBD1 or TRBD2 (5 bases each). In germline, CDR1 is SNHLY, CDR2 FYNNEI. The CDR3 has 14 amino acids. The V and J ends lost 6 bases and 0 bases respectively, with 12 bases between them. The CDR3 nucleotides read TGTGCCAGCAGGGTGGGGGTCGACTCCTACGAGCAGTACTTC. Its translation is CASRVGVDSYEQYF.

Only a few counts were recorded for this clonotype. The CDR3: CASSPETDSGGRQPQHF. As DNA, the CDR3 is TGCGCCAGCAGCCCGGAGACGGACAGCGGAGGACGTCAGCCCCAGCATTTT. The rearrangement joins TRBV4-1 to TRBJ1-5; D possibly corresponds to TRBD1 (6 bases). The CDR3 loop spans 17 amino acids. Trimming pared 4 bases from V and 6 bases from J, leaving 22 bases between. Germline V gene data show CDR1 as MGHRA and CDR2 as YSYEKL.

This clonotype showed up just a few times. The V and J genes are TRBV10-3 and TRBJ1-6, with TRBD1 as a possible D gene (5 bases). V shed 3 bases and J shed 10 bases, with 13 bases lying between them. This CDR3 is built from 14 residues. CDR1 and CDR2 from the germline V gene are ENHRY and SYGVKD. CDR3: CAISEGRANSPLHF. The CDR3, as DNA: TGTGCCATCAGTGAAGGCAGGGCGAACTCACCCCTCCACTTT.

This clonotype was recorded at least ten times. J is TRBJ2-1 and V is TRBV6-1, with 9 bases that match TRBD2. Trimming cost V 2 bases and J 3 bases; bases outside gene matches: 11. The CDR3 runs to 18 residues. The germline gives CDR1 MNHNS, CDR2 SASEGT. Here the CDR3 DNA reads TGTGCCAGCAGTGAACTCAATAGCGGGAGTGTGGGCTACAATGAGCAGTTCTTC. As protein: CASSELNSGSVGYNEQFF.

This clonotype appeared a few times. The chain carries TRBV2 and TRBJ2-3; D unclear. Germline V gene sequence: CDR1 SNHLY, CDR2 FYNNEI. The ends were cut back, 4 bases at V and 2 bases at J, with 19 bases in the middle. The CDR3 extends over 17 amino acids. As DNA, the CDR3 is TGTGCCAGCAGTGGCCCGCCCCCAGGATTACTCACAGATACGCAGTATTTT. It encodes CASSGPPPGLLTDTQYF.

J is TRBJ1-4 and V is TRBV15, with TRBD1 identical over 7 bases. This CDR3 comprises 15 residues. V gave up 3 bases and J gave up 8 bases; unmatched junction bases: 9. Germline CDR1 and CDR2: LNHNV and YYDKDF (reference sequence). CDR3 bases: TGTGCCACCAGCAGGAACAGGGGAGGGGACGAAAAACTGTTTTTT. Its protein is CATSRNRGGDEKLFF.

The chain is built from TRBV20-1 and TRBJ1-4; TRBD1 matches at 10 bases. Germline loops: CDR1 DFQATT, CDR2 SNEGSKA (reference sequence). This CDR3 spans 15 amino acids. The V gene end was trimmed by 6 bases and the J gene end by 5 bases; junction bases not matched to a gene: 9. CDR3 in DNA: TGCAGTGCACCGGACAGGGGGGTCCCGAATGAAAAACTGTTTTTT. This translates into CSAPDRGVPNEKLFF.

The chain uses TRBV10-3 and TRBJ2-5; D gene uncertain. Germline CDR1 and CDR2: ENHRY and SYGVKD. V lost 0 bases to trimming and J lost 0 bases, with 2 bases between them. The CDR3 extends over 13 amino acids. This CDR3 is CAISESNQETQYF. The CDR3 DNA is TGTGCCATCAGTGAGTCGAACCAAGAGACCCAGTACTTC.

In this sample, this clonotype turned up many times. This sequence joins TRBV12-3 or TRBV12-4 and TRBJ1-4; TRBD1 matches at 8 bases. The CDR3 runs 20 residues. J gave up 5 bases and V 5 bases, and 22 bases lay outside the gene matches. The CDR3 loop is CASSPGRGRGRIRANEKLFF. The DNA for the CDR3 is TGTGCCAGCAGTCCCGGCCGGGGCAGGGGGCGCATCCGGGCGAATGAAAAACTGTTTTTT.

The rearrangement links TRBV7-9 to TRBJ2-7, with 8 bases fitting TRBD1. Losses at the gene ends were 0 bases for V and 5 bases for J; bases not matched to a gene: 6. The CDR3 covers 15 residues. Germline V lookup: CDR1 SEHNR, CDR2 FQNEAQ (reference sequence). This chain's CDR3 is CASSLAVRGLDEQYV. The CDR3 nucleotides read TGTGCCAGCAGCTTAGCTGTCAGGGGGCTGGACGAGCAGTACGTC.

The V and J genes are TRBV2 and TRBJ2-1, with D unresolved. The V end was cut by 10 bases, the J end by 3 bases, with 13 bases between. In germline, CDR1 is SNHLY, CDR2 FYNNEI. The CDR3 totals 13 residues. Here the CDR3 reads CATSYQGYNEQFF. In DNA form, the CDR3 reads TGTGCCACCTCATATCAAGGCTACAATGAGCAGTTCTTC. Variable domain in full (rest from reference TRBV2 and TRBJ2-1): EPEVTQTPSHQVTQMGQEVILRCVPISNHLYFYWYRQILGQKVEFLVSFYNNEISEKSEIFDDQFSVERPDGSNFTLKIRSTKLEDSAMYFCATSYQGYNEQFFGPGTRLTVL.

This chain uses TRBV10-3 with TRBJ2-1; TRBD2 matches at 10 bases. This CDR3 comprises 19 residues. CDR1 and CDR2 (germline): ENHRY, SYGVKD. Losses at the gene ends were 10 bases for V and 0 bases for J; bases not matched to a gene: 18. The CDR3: CATQSALAGALSSYNEQFF. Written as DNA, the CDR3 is TGTGCCACCCAGTCGGCTCTAGCGGGGGCCCTCAGCTCCTACAATGAGCAGTTCTTC.

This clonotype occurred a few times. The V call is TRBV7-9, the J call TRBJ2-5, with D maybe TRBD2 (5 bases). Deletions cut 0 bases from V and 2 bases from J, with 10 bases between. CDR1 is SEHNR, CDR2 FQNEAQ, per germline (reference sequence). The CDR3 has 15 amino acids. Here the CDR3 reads CASSLAPRGQETQYF. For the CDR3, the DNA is TGTGCCAGCAGCTTAGCTCCCCGGGGACAAGAGACCCAGTACTTC.